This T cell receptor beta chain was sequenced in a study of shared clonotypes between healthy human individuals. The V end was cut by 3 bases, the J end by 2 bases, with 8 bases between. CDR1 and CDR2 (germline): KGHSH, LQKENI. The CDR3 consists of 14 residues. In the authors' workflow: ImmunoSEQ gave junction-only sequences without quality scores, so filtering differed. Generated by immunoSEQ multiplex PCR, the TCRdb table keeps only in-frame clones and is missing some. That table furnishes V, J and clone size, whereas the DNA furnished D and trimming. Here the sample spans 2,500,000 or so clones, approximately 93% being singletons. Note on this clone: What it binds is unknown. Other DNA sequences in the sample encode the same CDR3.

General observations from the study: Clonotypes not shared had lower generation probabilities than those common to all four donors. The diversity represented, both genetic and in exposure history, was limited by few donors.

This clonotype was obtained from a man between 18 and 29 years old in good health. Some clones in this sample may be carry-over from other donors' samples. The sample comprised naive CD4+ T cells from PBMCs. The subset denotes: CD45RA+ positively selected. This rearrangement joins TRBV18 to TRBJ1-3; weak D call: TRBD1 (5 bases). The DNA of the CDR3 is TGTGCCAGCTCACCGCAGGGCCCTGGAAACACCATATATTTT. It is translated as CASSPQGPGNTIYF.